The rows below give T cell receptor beta chains drawn from one sample of a study of low-dose radiotherapy and immunotherapy resistance in tumors. TCRdb reanalysed the reads using MiXCR and keeps one entry per CDR3 protein. The repertoire has about 82,000 distinct CDR3 sequences, under 20% of them found once; the top ten carry 5% to 7%. Sample: PBMCs, taken before treatment. These TCRs come from a male donor with prostate cancer. Each CDR3 is given with its conserved first and last residue. The D gene is left open where the match is weak. Where a row states a size, it is once, few, many or the class of an expanded clone; other rows omit it.

v_gene: TRBV20-1; j_gene: TRBJ2-3; d_gene: .; abundance: many; CDR3aa: CSAEDGPMAQYF; CDR3nt: TGCAGTGCTGAGGATGGTCCCATGGCGCAGTATTTT
v_gene: TRBV7-3; j_gene: TRBJ2-5; d_gene: .; abundance: many; CDR3aa: CASSLRPEETQYF; CDR3nt: TGTGCCAGCAGCTTAAGGCCGGAGGAGACCCAGTACTTC
v_gene: TRBV2; j_gene: TRBJ2-1; d_gene: .; abundance: once; CDR3aa: CASSVLANNEQFF; CDR3nt: TGTGCCAGCAGCGTACTAGCTAACAATGAGCAGTTCTTC
v_gene: TRBV4-1; j_gene: TRBJ2-3; d_gene: .; abundance: many; CDR3aa: CASSFPGGPAGTDTQYF; CDR3nt: TGCGCCAGCAGCTTTCCCGGGGGCCCGGCGGGCACAGATACGCAGTATTTT
v_gene: TRBV6-2/TRBV6-3; j_gene: TRBJ2-2; d_gene: .; abundance: many; CDR3aa: CASRKGVGSLSYPFTGELFF; CDR3nt: TGTGCCAGCAGAAAGGGGGTGGGGTCCCTTTCGTATCCCTTTACCGGGGAGCTGTTTTTT
v_gene: TRBV6-2/TRBV6-3; j_gene: TRBJ2-6; d_gene: TRBD1; abundance: many; CDR3aa: CASSNLQGAGANVLTF; CDR3nt: TGTGCCAGCAGTAATCTACAGGGGGCTGGGGCCAACGTCCTGACTTTC
v_gene: TRBV6-2/TRBV6-3; j_gene: TRBJ1-1; d_gene: .; abundance: .; CDR3aa: CASSDSLSPEAFF; CDR3nt: TGTGCCAGCAGTGACAGTCTGAGTCCTGAAGCTTTCTTT
v_gene: TRBV5-5; j_gene: TRBJ1-1; d_gene: .; abundance: many; CDR3aa: CASSWYRETEAFF; CDR3nt: TGTGCCAGCAGCTGGTACAGGGAGACTGAAGCTTTCTTT
v_gene: TRBV4-1; j_gene: TRBJ1-1; d_gene: .; abundance: many; CDR3aa: CASSTSRVTNTEAFF; CDR3nt: TGCGCCAGCAGCACTTCTCGGGTGACGAACACTGAAGCTTTCTTT
v_gene: TRBV5-4; j_gene: TRBJ2-5; d_gene: .; abundance: .; CDR3aa: CASSQRQSQETQYF; CDR3nt: TGTGCCAGCAGCCAGCGACAGAGCCAAGAGACCCAGTACTTC
v_gene: TRBV18; j_gene: TRBJ1-4; d_gene: .; abundance: many; CDR3aa: CASSPQAATNEKLFF; CDR3nt: TGTGCCAGCTCACCTCAGGCTGCAACTAATGAAAAACTGTTTTTT
v_gene: TRBV4-1; j_gene: TRBJ2-1; d_gene: .; abundance: many; CDR3aa: CASSQDPSAVSRVAYNEQFF; CDR3nt: TGCGCCAGCAGCCAAGATCCTTCAGCGGTCTCGCGGGTCGCATACAATGAGCAGTTCTTC